Listed below are T cell receptor beta chains from one sample, sequenced in a study of shared clonotypes between healthy human individuals. The method was immunoSEQ multiplex PCR; TCRdb's version includes in-frame clones alone and lacks a portion of them. The table lists 2 million to 2.5 million clones, around 95% of them singletons. The sequencing sample was made of naive CD4+ T cells sorted from blood. These receptors came from a man in his late teens or twenties in good health. CDR3s include the opening cysteine and the closing phenylalanine or tryptophan. The D gene is left open where the match is weak. Clone size is not always given. Where it is, it says once, few, many or a class for expanded clones.

cdr3_length clone_size d_call j_call v_call cdr3_aa cdr3_nt
13 NA NA TRBJ2-7 TRBV30 CAWSAQSDGQSYF TGTGCCTGGAGTGCACAGTCAGACGGGCAGTCGTACTTC
13 NA NA TRBJ2-5 TRBV5-4 CASSFGVGKTQYF TGTGCCAGCAGCTTTGGAGTGGGGAAGACCCAGTACTTC
15 NA TRBD2 TRBJ2-2 TRBV9 CASSSRDYHTGELFF TGTGCCAGCAGCAGCCGGGACTACCACACCGGGGAGCTGTTTTTT
13 NA TRBD1 TRBJ1-2 TRBV15 CATSRDRVVGYTF TGTGCCACCAGCAGGGACAGGGTGGTTGGCTACACCTTC
17 NA NA TRBJ2-2 TRBV6-1 CASSVFDLTTNTGELFF TGTGCCAGCAGTGTCTTTGATTTGACAACGAACACCGGGGAGCTGTTTTTT
14 NA NA TRBJ2-5 TRBV7-2 CASSLGQGAETQYF TGTGCCAGCAGCTTAGGGCAGGGAGCAGAGACCCAGTACTTC
13 NA NA TRBJ1-2 TRBV27 CASSPRSNYGYTF TGTGCCAGCAGTCCACGGAGTAACTATGGCTACACCTTC
16 NA TRBD1 TRBJ2-7 TRBV5-1 CASSGTGGRNSYEQYF TGCGCCAGCAGCGGTACAGGGGGCAGAAACTCCTACGAGCAGTACTTC
15 NA NA TRBJ1-1 TRBV5-6 CASSPRQWGNTEAFF TGTGCCAGCAGCCCACGACAGTGGGGGAACACTGAAGCTTTCTTT
17 NA NA TRBJ2-2 TRBV28 CASNTPWALGNTGELFF TGTGCCAGCAACACCCCCTGGGCTCTAGGGAACACCGGGGAGCTGTTTTTT
15 few NA TRBJ1-6 TRBV11-2 CASSDRDKNNSPLHF TGTGCCAGCAGTGACCGGGACAAGAATAATTCACCCCTCCACTTT
14 NA NA TRBJ1-3 TRBV18 CASSGGLAGNTIYF TGTGCCAGCTCAGGGGGCCTAGCTGGAAACACCATATATTTT
14 NA TRBD2 TRBJ2-1 TRBV10-3 CAISDTSGRNEQFF TGTGCCATCAGTGACACTAGCGGGAGAAATGAGCAGTTCTTC
15 NA NA TRBJ2-7 TRBV9 CASSVAPRGDYEQYF TGTGCCAGCAGCGTAGCTCCTAGGGGGGACTACGAGCAGTACTTC
14 NA NA TRBJ1-3 TRBV18 CASSPPSVGNTIYF TGTGCCAGCTCACCACCGTCGGTCGGAAACACCATATATTTT
15 once TRBD2 TRBJ2-5 TRBV7-7 CASSALAGAQETQYF TGTGCTAGCAGCGCCCTAGCGGGGGCCCAAGAGACCCAGTACTTC
13 NA NA TRBJ2-3 TRBV18 CASSPSVADTQYF TGTGCCAGCTCACCATCAGTGGCAGATACGCAGTATTTT
11 NA TRBD1 TRBJ1-6 TRBV30 CACDRGPPLHF TGTGCCTGCGACAGGGGCCCACCCCTCCACTTT
15 NA NA TRBJ1-1 TRBV4-1 CASSPLAGISTEAFF TGCGCCAGCAGCCCCCTGGCGGGGATCAGCACTGAAGCTTTCTTT
15 NA TRBD2 TRBJ2-7 TRBV4-3 CASSQETSGGREQYF TGCGCCAGCAGCCAAGAGACTAGCGGGGGCAGGGAGCAGTACTTC
15 NA NA TRBJ2-7 TRBV19 CASRPGAESSYEQYF TGTGCCAGTAGGCCAGGGGCCGAGAGCTCCTACGAGCAGTACTTC
13 NA NA TRBJ2-5 TRBV5-1 CASWDGPGETQYF TGCGCCAGCTGGGACGGCCCGGGGGAGACCCAGTACTTC
18 NA TRBD2 TRBJ2-3 TRBV9 CASSVAVSLAGSTDTQYF TGTGCCAGCAGCGTAGCTGTTTCACTAGCGGGCTCCACAGATACGCAGTATTTT
15 once NA TRBJ1-1 TRBV5-6 CASSLGGSVNTEAFF TGTGCCAGCAGCTTGGGTGGGTCAGTGAACACTGAAGCTTTCTTT
15 NA NA TRBJ2-3 TRBV4-1 CASSQEQASTDTQYF TGCGCCAGCAGCCAAGAGCAAGCTAGCACAGATACGCAGTATTTT
15 NA NA TRBJ2-5 TRBV4-3 CASSQRWQGPETQYF TGCGCCAGCAGCCAGAGGTGGCAGGGGCCAGAGACCCAGTACTTC
12 NA NA TRBJ1-1 TRBV5-1 CASSSQGTEAFF TGCGCCAGCAGCTCACAGGGCACTGAAGCTTTCTTT
13 NA NA TRBJ2-7 TRBV6-6 CASTKGNLYEQYF TGTGCCAGCACCAAAGGGAATCTCTACGAGCAGTACTTC
13 NA NA TRBJ2-1 TRBV7-2 CASTLGVSNEQFF TGTGCCAGCACCTTAGGGGTAAGTAATGAGCAGTTCTTC
16 NA NA TRBJ2-2 TRBV5-6 CASSWGPQGNTGELFF TGTGCCAGCAGCTGGGGCCCACAGGGGAACACCGGGGAGCTGTTTTTT
12 few NA TRBJ2-5 TRBV11-2 CASSSLQETQYF TGTGCCAGCAGCTCACTACAAGAGACCCAGTACTTC
18 once TRBD2 TRBJ2-3 TRBV30 CAWSLSRTSGRSADTQYF TGTGCCTGGAGTCTCTCGAGGACTAGCGGGAGGTCTGCAGATACGCAGTATTTT
16 NA NA TRBJ2-4 TRBV11-2 CASSPGLAWAKNIQYF TGTGCCAGCAGCCCCGGCCTTGCTTGGGCCAAAAACATTCAGTACTTC
15 NA TRBD2 TRBJ2-7 TRBV6-5 CASNLSGRGTHEQYF TGTGCCAGCAATCTTAGCGGGAGAGGCACCCACGAGCAGTACTTC
15 NA TRBD1 TRBJ2-1 TRBV5-1 CASSSGTGGNNEQFF TGCGCCAGCAGCAGCGGGACAGGGGGTAACAATGAGCAGTTCTTC
16 NA NA TRBJ1-1 TRBV19 CASSIAAGRGTTEAFF TGTGCCAGTAGTATTGCGGCAGGCAGAGGTACGACTGAAGCTTTCTTT
15 NA TRBD2 TRBJ2-3 TRBV19 CASSIGTSGTDTQYF TGTGCCAGTAGTATAGGGACTAGCGGCACAGATACGCAGTATTTT
16 NA NA TRBJ1-5 TRBV6-1 CASSEQDWVGNQPQHF TGTGCCAGCAGTGAACAGGACTGGGTGGGGAATCAGCCCCAGCATTTT
15 NA NA TRBJ2-7 TRBV5-6 CASSLGANSHYEQYF TGTGCCAGCAGCTTGGGGGCCAATAGCCACTACGAGCAGTACTTC
13 NA NA TRBJ1-6 TRBV29-1 CSVDYLGPRPLHF TGCAGCGTTGATTATTTGGGACCACGCCCCCTCCACTTT
13 NA NA TRBJ2-5 TRBV7-2 CASSLDRRETQYF TGTGCCAGCAGCTTAGATCGTCGAGAGACCCAGTACTTC
16 NA NA TRBJ2-5 TRBV6-1 CASSEPTWGVWETQYF TGTGCCAGCAGTGAACCCACATGGGGAGTTTGGGAGACCCAGTACTTC
16 NA TRBD1 TRBJ1-2 TRBV6-1 CASSERGRGRVYGYTF TGTGCCAGCAGTGAACGCGGCAGGGGGCGAGTCTATGGCTACACCTTC
14 NA TRBD1 TRBJ1-5 TRBV6-5 CASRQGGGNQPQHF TGTGCCAGCAGACAGGGGGGTGGCAATCAGCCCCAGCATTTT
15 NA NA TRBJ1-5 TRBV5-1 CASSLDGPVGQPQHF TGCGCCAGCAGCTTGGATGGACCGGTCGGTCAGCCCCAGCATTTT
14 NA TRBD2 TRBJ2-1 TRBV5-1 CASSFRGDYNEQFF TGCGCCAGCAGCTTCCGGGGGGACTACAATGAGCAGTTCTTC
12 NA NA TRBJ1-6 TRBV18 CASSLGASPLHF TGTGCCAGCTCCCTAGGTGCTTCACCCCTCCACTTT
21 NA TRBD2 TRBJ2-1 TRBV29-1 CSVPGQGMRTSGGSSYNEQFF TGCAGCGTCCCGGGACAGGGGATGAGGACTAGCGGGGGGAGCTCCTACAATGAGCAGTTCTTC
15 NA NA TRBJ1-1 TRBV5-3 CARSHKTGGNTEAFF TGTGCCAGAAGTCACAAAACCGGCGGGAACACTGAAGCTTTCTTT
15 NA NA TRBJ1-1 TRBV5-1 CASSLEGVPNTEAFF TGCGCCAGCAGCTTGGAAGGGGTTCCGAACACTGAAGCTTTCTTT
15 NA TRBD1 TRBJ1-6 TRBV5-1 CASSPTGEGGSPLHF TGCGCCAGCAGCCCGACAGGGGAGGGAGGTTCACCCCTCCACTTT
15 NA NA TRBJ2-7 TRBV5-1 CASSLGRDKSYEQYF TGCGCCAGCAGCTTGGGCCGGGACAAATCCTACGAGCAGTACTTC
16 NA TRBD1 TRBJ1-1 TRBV6-6 CASSRQSGTGNPEAFF TGTGCCAGCAGCCGTCAATCCGGGACAGGGAATCCTGAAGCTTTCTTT
15 NA TRBD1 TRBJ2-7 TRBV7-2 CASSLTGGSSYEQYF TGTGCCAGCAGCTTGACAGGGGGAAGCTCCTACGAGCAGTACTTC
13 NA NA TRBJ1-5 TRBV9 CASSVDRGGPQHF TGTGCCAGCAGCGTTGACCGGGGGGGACCCCAGCATTTT
14 NA NA TRBJ2-1 TRBV9 CASSVGRGYNEQFF TGTGCCAGCAGCGTAGGTCGAGGGTACAATGAGCAGTTCTTC
9 once NA TRBJ2-7 TRBV28 CASGDPAHF TGTGCCAGCGGAGACCCAGCCCACTTC